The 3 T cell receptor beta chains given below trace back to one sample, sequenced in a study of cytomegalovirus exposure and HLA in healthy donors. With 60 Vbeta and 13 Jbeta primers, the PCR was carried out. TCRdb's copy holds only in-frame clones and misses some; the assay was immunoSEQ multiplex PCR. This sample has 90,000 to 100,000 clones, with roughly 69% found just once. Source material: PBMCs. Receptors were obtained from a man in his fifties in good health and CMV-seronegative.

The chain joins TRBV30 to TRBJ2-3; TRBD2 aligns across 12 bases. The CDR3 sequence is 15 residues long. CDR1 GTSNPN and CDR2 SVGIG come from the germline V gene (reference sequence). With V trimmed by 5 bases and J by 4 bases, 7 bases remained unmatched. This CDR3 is CAWDYLAGGSDTQYF. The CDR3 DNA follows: TGTGCCTGGGACTATCTAGCGGGGGGGTCAGATACGCAGTATTTT. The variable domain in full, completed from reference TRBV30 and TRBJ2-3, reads SQTIHQWPATLVQPVGSPLSLECTVEGTSNPNLYWYRQAAGRGLQLLFYSVGIGQISSEVPQNLSASRPQDRQFILSSKKLLLSDSGFYLCAWDYLAGGSDTQYFGPGTRLTVL.

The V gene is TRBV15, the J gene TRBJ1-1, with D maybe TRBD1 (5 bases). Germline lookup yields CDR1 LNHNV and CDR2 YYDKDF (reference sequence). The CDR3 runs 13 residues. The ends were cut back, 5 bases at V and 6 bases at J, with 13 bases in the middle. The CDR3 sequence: CATSRKGVAEAFF. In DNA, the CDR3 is TGTGCCACCAGCCGTAAAGGGGTCGCTGAAGCTTTCTTT.

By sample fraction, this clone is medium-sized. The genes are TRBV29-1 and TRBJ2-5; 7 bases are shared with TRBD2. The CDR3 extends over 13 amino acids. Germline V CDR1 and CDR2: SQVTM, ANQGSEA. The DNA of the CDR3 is TGCACCGTGGGGGAGGGTCAGATGGAGACCCAGTACTTC. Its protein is CTVGEGQMETQYF.